The source of this TCR beta chain is a study of shared clonotypes between healthy human individuals. The test was conducted at deep level. Splitting of each subset's genomic DNA was done evenly across several immunoSEQ plates. The authors sequenced unsorted PBMC DNA on ten immunoSEQ deep assay plates. Using immunoSEQ multiplex PCR, the repertoire was profiled, and TCRdb retains in-frame clones only, with some absent. This table holds about 470,000 clones, about four fifths found once. Study donors comprised healthy, HIV-negative adults devoid of recent acute infection or vaccination. CDR1 and CDR2 from the germline V gene are ENHRY and SYGVKD. The CDR3 extends over 15 amino acids. Trimming pared 4 bases from V and 4 bases from J, leaving 15 bases between.

This TCR was recovered from a woman in her thirties or forties in good health. Some clones in this sample may be carry-over from other donors' samples. Specimen: PBMCs. The V gene is TRBV10-3, the J gene TRBJ2-3; D possibly corresponds to TRBD2 (5 bases). This CDR3 is CAISVRTAEADTQYF. The CDR3 DNA reads TGTGCCATCAGTGTGCGGACCGCGGAGGCAGATACGCAGTATTTT.